This record concerns one T cell receptor beta chain sequence. Clones were sequenced by immunoSEQ multiplex PCR, and TCRdb holds only the in-frame ones, with some missing. Of 15,000 or so clones in the sample, more than 80% were seen once. Per the germline V gene, CDR1 is LGHNA and CDR2 is YSLEER. CDR3 length equals 15 residues. The V end lost 0 bases, the J end lost 4 bases, and 11 bases lay between the germline ends. This record comes from a study of T cell changes during pregnancy in multiple sclerosis. The receptor was isolated from a female donor in good health, enrolled as a control in a pregnancy study. The material was peripheral blood, obtained in the second trimester of pregnancy. V usage is TRBV4-3 and J usage is TRBJ2-3; D remains unclear. CDR3 bases: TGCGCCAGCAGCCAAGAGGGTCACCGGGCAGATACGCAGTATTTT. It codes for CASSQEGHRADTQYF.